Listed below are T cell receptor beta chains from one sample, sequenced in a study of CD8 T cells in Susac syndrome. TCRdb itself ran the immunoSEQ multiplex PCR reads through MiXCR, one entry per CDR3 protein. The data hold about 200,000 distinct CDR3 sequences, with over 90% observed a single time. Sequences were obtained from CD4+ T cells from PBMCs. The source of these receptors is a human donor with multiple sclerosis. The CDR3 runs from the conserved cysteine through the conserved F or W. A D gene is named only where the DNA matches it firmly. The size field is filled for only some rows; it gives once, few, many or a size class.

v_gene: TRBV9; d_gene: TRBD2; len: 17; j_gene: TRBJ2-7; abundance: -; CDR3aa: CASSVAAGAYSNREQYF; CDR3nt: TGTGCCAGCAGCGTAGCAGCGGGAGCTTATTCGAATAGGGAGCAGTACTTC
v_gene: TRBV25-1; d_gene: TRBD2; len: 16; j_gene: TRBJ2-1; abundance: -; CDR3aa: CASSDSGPFSYNEQFF; CDR3nt: TGTGCCAGCAGTGATAGCGGGCCATTCTCCTACAATGAGCAGTTCTTC
v_gene: TRBV9; d_gene: TRBD1; len: 14; j_gene: TRBJ2-1; abundance: -; CDR3aa: CASSVGQGYNEQFF; CDR3nt: TGTGCCAGCAGCGTAGGACAGGGCTACAATGAGCAGTTCTTC
v_gene: TRBV27; d_gene: TRBD1; len: 15; j_gene: TRBJ1-6; abundance: -; CDR3aa: CASSSYFTGDSPLHF; CDR3nt: TGTGCCAGCAGTTCCTACTTTACAGGGGATTCACCCCTCCACTTT
v_gene: TRBV20-1; d_gene: -; len: 12; j_gene: TRBJ1-1; abundance: -; CDR3aa: CSACTGDTEAFF; CDR3nt: TGCAGTGCTTGTACCGGGGACACTGAAGCTTTCTTT
v_gene: TRBV6-1; d_gene: -; len: 13; j_gene: TRBJ2-3; abundance: once; CDR3aa: CASSERVRAAQYF; CDR3nt: TGTGCCAGCAGTGAAAGAGTTAGGGCGGCGCAGTATTTT
v_gene: TRBV20-1; d_gene: TRBD2; len: 16; j_gene: TRBJ2-1; abundance: -; CDR3aa: CSASPEGLAGGREQFF; CDR3nt: TGCAGTGCCTCTCCCGAGGGACTAGCGGGAGGTAGGGAGCAGTTCTTC
v_gene: TRBV5-1; d_gene: -; len: 13; j_gene: TRBJ2-1; abundance: -; CDR3aa: CASSLPLGDEQFF; CDR3nt: TGCGCCAGCAGCCTCCCCCTGGGGGATGAGCAGTTCTTC
v_gene: TRBV7-8; d_gene: TRBD2; len: 15; j_gene: TRBJ2-5; abundance: -; CDR3aa: CASSWGGTPRETQYF; CDR3nt: TGTGCCAGCAGCTGGGGAGGGACCCCAAGGGAGACCCAGTACTTC
v_gene: TRBV14; d_gene: -; len: 13; j_gene: TRBJ1-4; abundance: -; CDR3aa: CASMRSTNEKLFF; CDR3nt: TGTGCCAGCATGAGGTCAACTAATGAAAAACTGTTTTTT
v_gene: TRBV20-1; d_gene: TRBD2; len: 15; j_gene: TRBJ2-7; abundance: -; CDR3aa: CSAPRLASPLDEQYF; CDR3nt: TGCAGTGCACCGCGACTAGCCAGCCCCCTAGACGAGCAGTACTTC
v_gene: TRBV20-1; d_gene: TRBD1; len: 14; j_gene: TRBJ1-4; abundance: -; CDR3aa: CSARDRRGSEKLFF; CDR3nt: TGCAGTGCTAGGGACAGGAGGGGGAGTGAAAAACTGTTTTTT
v_gene: TRBV7-2; d_gene: -; len: 14; j_gene: TRBJ1-2; abundance: -; CDR3aa: CASRTGGRSYGYTF; CDR3nt: TGTGCCAGCAGAACCGGGGGCAGATCCTATGGCTACACCTTC
v_gene: TRBV7-8; d_gene: TRBD1; len: 14; j_gene: TRBJ1-5; abundance: -; CDR3aa: CASRVTGVGSPQHF; CDR3nt: TGTGCCAGCAGGGTAACAGGGGTGGGTTCGCCCCAGCATTTT
v_gene: TRBV27; d_gene: TRBD2; len: 14; j_gene: TRBJ2-7; abundance: -; CDR3aa: CASSLIAGGLEQYF; CDR3nt: TGTGCCAGCAGTTTGATAGCGGGAGGGCTCGAGCAGTACTTC
v_gene: TRBV11-3; d_gene: -; len: 13; j_gene: TRBJ2-7; abundance: -; CDR3aa: CASSPLEVYEQYF; CDR3nt: TGTGCCAGCAGCCCTCTGGAAGTTTACGAGCAGTACTTC
v_gene: TRBV30; d_gene: TRBD1; len: 12; j_gene: TRBJ2-7; abundance: -; CDR3aa: CAWKGASYEQYF; CDR3nt: TGTGCCTGGAAGGGGGCCTCCTACGAGCAGTACTTC
v_gene: TRBV12-3/TRBV12-4; d_gene: -; len: 13; j_gene: TRBJ2-7; abundance: -; CDR3aa: CASSLTVLYEQYF; CDR3nt: TGTGCCAGCAGTTTGACAGTTCTCTACGAGCAGTACTTC